Sequencing of this T cell receptor (beta chain) was carried out in a study of cytomegalovirus exposure and HLA in healthy donors. Broader study findings: There were several of the most significant clusters that appeared linked to common viral pathogens in a later analysis.

Per germline, CDR1 SGHNT and CDR2 YENEEA. Unmatched junction bases numbered 6, after V lost 0 bases and J lost 6 bases. This CDR3 contains 16 residues. This clone was recorded only once. Its antigen is as yet unknown. The primer mix had 60 Vbeta and 13 Jbeta primers. The repertoire was sequenced with immunoSEQ multiplex PCR; TCRdb's copy has only in-frame clones and lacks some. Of roughly 180,000 clones detected, about four fifths appear once; the ten largest clones hold roughly 1%. This sequence was found in a man aged 25-45 years in good health and CMV-seronegative. J is TRBJ1-5 and V is TRBV11-3, with 9 bases aligning to TRBD1. Material: PBMCs. CDR3 sequence: CASSLDRRDRAQPQHF. In DNA form, the CDR3 reads TGTGCCAGCAGCTTAGACCGGCGGGACAGGGCTCAGCCCCAGCATTTT.